This T cell receptor beta chain was identified during a study of T cells in pancreatic ductal adenocarcinoma. Concerning this clone: Its target is not known.

The repertoire was sequenced with immunoSEQ multiplex PCR; TCRdb's copy has only in-frame clones and lacks some. Of tens of thousands of clones listed, around nine tenths are singletons. Study-wide findings and caveats: Blood had more productive templates and around 8.6-fold more unique clonotypes than tumor. Mean clonality was around 0.11 in tumors and roughly 0.072 in blood, not significantly different. The resected pancreatic cancer cohort was biased toward the minority with early-stage disease. Comparisons of tumor and blood clonality may show falsely lower tumor diversity.

Trimming removed 5 bases from V and 2 bases from J; junction bases left unmatched: 2. Germline V gene data show CDR1 as SGHRS and CDR2 as YFSETQ. This CDR3 contains 13 residues. Selected pancreatic ductal adenocarcinoma patients had undergone surgery without neoadjuvant therapy. This receptor was obtained from a human donor with pancreatic ductal adenocarcinoma. Sequencing was done on a sample of PBMCs. The rearrangement links TRBV5-1 to TRBJ2-5; 8 nucleotides agree with TRBD2. The CDR3 reads CASSASGQETQYF. CDR3 coding DNA: TGCGCCAGCAGTGCTAGCGGGCAAGAGACCCAGTACTTC.